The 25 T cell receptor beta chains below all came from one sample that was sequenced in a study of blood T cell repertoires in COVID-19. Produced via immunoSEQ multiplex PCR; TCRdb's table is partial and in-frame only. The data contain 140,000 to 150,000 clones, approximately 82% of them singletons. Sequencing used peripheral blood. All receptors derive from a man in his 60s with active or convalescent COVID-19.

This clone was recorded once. Written as DNA, the CDR3 is TGTGCCAGCAGTGACAGTCCCAGCGACTATGGCTACACCTTC. Translating gives CASSDSPSDYGYTF. This chain joins TRBV2 and TRBJ1-2; no clear D. The CDR3 is 14 amino acids. In germline, CDR1 is SNHLY, CDR2 FYNNEI. Trimming took off 3 bases at V and 3 bases at J, with 11 bases between the two ends.

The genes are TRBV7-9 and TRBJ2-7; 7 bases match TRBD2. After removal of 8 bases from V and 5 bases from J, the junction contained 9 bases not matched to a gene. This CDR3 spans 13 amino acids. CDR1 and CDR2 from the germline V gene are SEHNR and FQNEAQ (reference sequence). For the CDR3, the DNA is TGTGCCAGCGGCTCCGGGGAGGGTCACGAGCAGTACTTC. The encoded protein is CASGSGEGHEQYF.

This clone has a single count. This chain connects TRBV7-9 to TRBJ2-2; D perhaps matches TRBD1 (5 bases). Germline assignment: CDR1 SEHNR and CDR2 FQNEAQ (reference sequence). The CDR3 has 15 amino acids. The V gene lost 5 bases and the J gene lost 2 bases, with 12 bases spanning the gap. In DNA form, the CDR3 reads TGTGCCAGCAGCCACCGACAGAGTAACACCGGGGAGCTGTTTTTT. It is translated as CASSHRQSNTGELFF.

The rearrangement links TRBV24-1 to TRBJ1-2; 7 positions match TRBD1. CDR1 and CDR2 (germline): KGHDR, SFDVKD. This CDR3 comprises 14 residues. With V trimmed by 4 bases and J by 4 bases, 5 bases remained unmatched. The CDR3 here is CATSERDSLYGYTF. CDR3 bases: TGTGCCACCAGTGAGCGGGACAGTCTCTATGGCTACACCTTC.

CDR3 in amino acids: CACVGTGGNQPQHF. The CDR3 coding sequence is TGTGCCTGTGTGGGGACAGGGGGCAATCAGCCCCAGCATTTT. The rearrangement joins TRBV30 to TRBJ1-5, with 10 bases aligning to TRBD1. CDR3 length: 14 amino acids. Germline V gene sequence: CDR1 GTSNPN, CDR2 SVGIG (reference sequence). V was pared by 6 bases and J by 2 bases, with 4 bases of the junction left unmatched.

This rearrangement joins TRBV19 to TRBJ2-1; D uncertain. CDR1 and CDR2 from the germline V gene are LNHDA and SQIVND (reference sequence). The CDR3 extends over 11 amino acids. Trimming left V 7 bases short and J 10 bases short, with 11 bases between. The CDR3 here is CASNGLTEQFF. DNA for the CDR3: TGTGCCAGTAATGGGCTAACAGAGCAGTTCTTC.

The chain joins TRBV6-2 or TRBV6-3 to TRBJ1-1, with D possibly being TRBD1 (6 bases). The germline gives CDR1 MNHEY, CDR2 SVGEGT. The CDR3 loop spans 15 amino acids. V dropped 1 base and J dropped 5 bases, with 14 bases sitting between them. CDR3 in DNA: TGTGCCAGCAGTTACTTTCCGGGGCAGGGGACTGAAGCTTTCTTT. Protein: CASSYFPGQGTEAFF.

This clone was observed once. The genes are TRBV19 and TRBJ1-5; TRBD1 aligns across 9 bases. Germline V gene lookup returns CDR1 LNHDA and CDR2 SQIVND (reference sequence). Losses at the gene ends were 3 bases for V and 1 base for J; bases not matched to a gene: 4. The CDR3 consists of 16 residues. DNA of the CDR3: TGTGCCAGTAGTATCCACGACAGGGGGAGCAATCAGCCCCAGCATTTT. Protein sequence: CASSIHDRGSNQPQHF.

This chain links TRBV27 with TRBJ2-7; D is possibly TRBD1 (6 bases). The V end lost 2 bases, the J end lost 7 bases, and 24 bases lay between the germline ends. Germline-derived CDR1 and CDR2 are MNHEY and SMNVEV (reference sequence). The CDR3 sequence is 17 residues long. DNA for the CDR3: TGTGCCAGCAGTTTAAATATAGGGTCAGGGGCTTTCGTGGAGCAGTACTTC. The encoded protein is CASSLNIGSGAFVEQYF.

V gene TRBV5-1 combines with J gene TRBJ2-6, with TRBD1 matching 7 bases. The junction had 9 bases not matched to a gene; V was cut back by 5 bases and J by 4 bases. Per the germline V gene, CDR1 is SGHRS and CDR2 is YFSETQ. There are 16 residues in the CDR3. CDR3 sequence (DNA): TGCGCCAGCAGACAGGGGACGTATTCCGGGGCCAACGTCCTGACTTTC. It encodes CASRQGTYSGANVLTF.

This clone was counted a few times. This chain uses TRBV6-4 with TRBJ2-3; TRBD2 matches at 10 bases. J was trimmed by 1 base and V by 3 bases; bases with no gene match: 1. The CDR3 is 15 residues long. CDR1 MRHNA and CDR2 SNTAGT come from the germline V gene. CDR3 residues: CASSEGTSGTDTQYF. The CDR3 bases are TGTGCCAGCAGTGAAGGGACTAGCGGCACAGATACGCAGTATTTT.

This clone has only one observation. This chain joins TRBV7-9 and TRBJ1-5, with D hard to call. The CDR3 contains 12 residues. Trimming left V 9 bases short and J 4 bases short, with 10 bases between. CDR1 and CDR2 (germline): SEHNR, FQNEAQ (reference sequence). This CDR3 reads CASRWANQPQHF. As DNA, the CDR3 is TGTGCCAGTCGTTGGGCGAATCAGCCCCAGCATTTT.

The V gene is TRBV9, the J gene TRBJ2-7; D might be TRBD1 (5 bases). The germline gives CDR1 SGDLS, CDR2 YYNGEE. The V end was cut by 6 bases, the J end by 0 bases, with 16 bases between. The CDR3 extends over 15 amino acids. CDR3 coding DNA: TGTGCCAGCAATCCCGGAGATGGGGCCTCCTACGAGCAGTACTTC. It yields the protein CASNPGDGASYEQYF.

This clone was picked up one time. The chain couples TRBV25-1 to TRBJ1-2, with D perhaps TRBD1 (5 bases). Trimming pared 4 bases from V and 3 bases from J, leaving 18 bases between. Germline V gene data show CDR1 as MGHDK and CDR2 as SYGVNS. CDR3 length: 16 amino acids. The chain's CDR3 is CASSGWTALGDYGYTF. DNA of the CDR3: TGTGCCAGCAGTGGATGGACGGCTCTAGGGGACTATGGCTACACCTTC.

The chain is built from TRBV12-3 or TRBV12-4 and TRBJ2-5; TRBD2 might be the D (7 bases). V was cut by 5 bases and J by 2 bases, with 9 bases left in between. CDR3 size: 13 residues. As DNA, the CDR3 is TGTGCCAGCAGTGGGGGGGCACAAGAGACCCAGTACTTC. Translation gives CASSGGAQETQYF.

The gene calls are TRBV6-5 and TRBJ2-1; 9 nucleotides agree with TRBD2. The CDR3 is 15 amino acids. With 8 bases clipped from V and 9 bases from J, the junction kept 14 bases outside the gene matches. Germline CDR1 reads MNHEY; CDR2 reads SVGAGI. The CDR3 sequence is CASGGGVAGEREQFF. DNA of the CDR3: TGTGCCAGCGGGGGGGGAGTAGCGGGAGAGCGTGAGCAGTTCTTC.

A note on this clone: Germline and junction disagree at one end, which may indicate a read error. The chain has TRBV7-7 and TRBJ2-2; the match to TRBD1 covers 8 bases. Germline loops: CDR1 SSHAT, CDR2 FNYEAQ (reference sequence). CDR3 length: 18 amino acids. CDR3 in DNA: TGTGCTAGCAGCTTAGTGGTTTGGACAGGGCTGAACACCGGGGAGCTGTTTTTT. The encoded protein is CASSLVVWTGLNTGELFF.

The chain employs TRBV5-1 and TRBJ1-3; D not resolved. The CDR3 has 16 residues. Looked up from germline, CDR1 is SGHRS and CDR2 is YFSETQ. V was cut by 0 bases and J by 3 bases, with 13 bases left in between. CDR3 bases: TGCGCCAGCAGCTTGGGTCGGGAAATCCGTGGAAACACCATATATTTT. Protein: CASSLGREIRGNTIYF.

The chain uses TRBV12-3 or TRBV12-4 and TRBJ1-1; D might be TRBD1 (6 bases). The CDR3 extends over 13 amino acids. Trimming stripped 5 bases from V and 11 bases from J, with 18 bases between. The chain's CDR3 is CASSILVTGRAFF. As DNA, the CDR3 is TGTGCCAGCAGTATCCTGGTGACAGGCCGGGCTTTCTTT.

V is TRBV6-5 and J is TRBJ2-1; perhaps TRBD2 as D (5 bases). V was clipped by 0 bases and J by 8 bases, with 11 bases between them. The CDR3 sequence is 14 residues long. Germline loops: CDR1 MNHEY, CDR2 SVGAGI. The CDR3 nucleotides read TGTGCCAGCAGTTACTCGGGAGAGGAGGATGAGCAGTTCTTC. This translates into CASSYSGEEDEQFF.

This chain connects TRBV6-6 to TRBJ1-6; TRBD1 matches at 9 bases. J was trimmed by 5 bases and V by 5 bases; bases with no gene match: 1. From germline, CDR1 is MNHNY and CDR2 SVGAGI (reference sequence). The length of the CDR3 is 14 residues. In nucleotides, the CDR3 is TGTGCCAGCAGTCGGACAGGGGATAATTCACCCCTCCACTTT. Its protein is CASSRTGDNSPLHF.

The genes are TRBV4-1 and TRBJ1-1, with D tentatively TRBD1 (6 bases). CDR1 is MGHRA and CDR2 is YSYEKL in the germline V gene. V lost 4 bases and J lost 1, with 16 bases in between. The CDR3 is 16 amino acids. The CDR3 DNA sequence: TGCGCCAGCAGCCCTTACGATCGGACAGCGAACACTGAAGCTTTCTTT. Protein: CASSPYDRTANTEAFF.

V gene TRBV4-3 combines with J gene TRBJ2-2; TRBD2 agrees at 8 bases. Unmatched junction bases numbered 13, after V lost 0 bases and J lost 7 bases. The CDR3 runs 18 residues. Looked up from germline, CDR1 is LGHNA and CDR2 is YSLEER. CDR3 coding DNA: TGCGCCAGCAGCCAAGAACACGCTAGCGGGTTTATTAACGGGGAGCTGTTTTTT. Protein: CASSQEHASGFINGELFF.

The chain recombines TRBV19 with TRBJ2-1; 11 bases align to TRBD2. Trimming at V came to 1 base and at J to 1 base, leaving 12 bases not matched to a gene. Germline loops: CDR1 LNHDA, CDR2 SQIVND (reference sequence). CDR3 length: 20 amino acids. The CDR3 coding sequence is TGTGCCAGTAGTATAGGCGGGGGGACTAGCGGCCAAGGGTCCTACAATGAGCAGTTCTTC. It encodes CASSIGGGTSGQGSYNEQFF.

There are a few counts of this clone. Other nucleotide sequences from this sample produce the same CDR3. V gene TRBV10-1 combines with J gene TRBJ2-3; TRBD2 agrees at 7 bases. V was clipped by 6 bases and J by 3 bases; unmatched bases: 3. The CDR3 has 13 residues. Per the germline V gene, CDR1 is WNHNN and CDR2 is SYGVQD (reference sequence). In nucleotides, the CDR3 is TGCGCCAGCAGGCCGGGGGGTACAGATACGCAGTATTTT. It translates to CASRPGGTDTQYF.